The 27 T cell receptor beta chains in this list originate from one sample, sequenced in a study of shared T cell receptors in the human thymus (dated by TCRdb to the early 2020s). Library creation used the immunoSEQ multiplex PCR assay. This is the immuneACCESS table as TCRdb keeps it, with only in-frame sequences that have V and J called. A part of the clones is gone; compared with another copy, unresolved V genes explain less than half, and the rest is unexplained. This sample has about 660,000 clones in its table, and 85% to 90% of those were observed once. The ten most abundant clones make up approximately 0.011% of the sample. The data also belong to a second study, concerning human thymus T cells.

The material sequenced was thymocytes. The origin of the receptors is a boy in the first two years of life with a congenital heart defect. Donor details come from another sample of the same person, matched by shared clones.

The V and J genes are TRBV28 and TRBJ2-1; 12 bases match TRBD2. The CDR3 length is 16 residues. The trim removed 3 bases at V and 5 bases at J, leaving 5 bases unmatched. Germline values: CDR1 MDHEN, CDR2 SYDVKM. The CDR3 is CASSFQWTSGDNEQFF. The CDR3 coding sequence is TGTGCCAGCAGTTTTCAGTGGACTAGCGGGGACAATGAGCAGTTCTTC.

The genes are TRBV6-4 and TRBJ2-3; 12 nucleotides match TRBD2. The CDR3 contains 18 residues. In germline, CDR1 is MRHNA, CDR2 SNTAGT. With V trimmed by 4 bases and J by 2 bases, 10 bases remained unmatched. As DNA, the CDR3 is TGTGCCAGCAGTGCCGGCCCGACTAGCGGGAGCAACACAGATACGCAGTATTTT. Translation gives CASSAGPTSGSNTDTQYF.

The genes are TRBV7-8 and TRBJ2-3; 8 bases align to TRBD1. Germline V gene data show CDR1 as SGHVS and CDR2 as FQNEAQ. The ends lost 5 bases at V and 5 bases at J; junction bases unmatched: 6. The CDR3 consists of 14 residues. CDR3 in amino acids: CASSHQGALDTQYF. CDR3 DNA: TGTGCCAGCAGCCACCAGGGGGCCTTAGATACGCAGTATTTT.

The chain employs TRBV19 and TRBJ2-7; tentative D call: TRBD1 (6 bases). The CDR3 loop spans 15 amino acids. V was cut by 0 bases and J by 3 bases, with 12 bases left in between. Germline V CDR1 and CDR2: LNHDA, SQIVND (reference sequence). The CDR3 DNA is TGTGCCAGTAGTATAGATGGACGGACAGTCTACGAGCAGTACTTC. Its translation: CASSIDGRTVYEQYF. The complete variable domain, with remaining parts taken from reference TRBV19 and TRBJ2-7, reads DGGITQSPKYLFRKEGQNVTLSCEQNLNHDAMYWYRQDPGQGLRLIYYSQIVNDFQKGDIAEGYSVSREKKESFPLTVTSAQKNPTAFYLCASSIDGRTVYEQYFGPGTRLTVT.

The V gene is TRBV15, the J gene TRBJ2-1; no clear D. This CDR3 contains 15 residues. From germline, CDR1 is LNHNV and CDR2 YYDKDF (reference sequence). Trimming stripped 1 base from V and 2 bases from J, with 9 bases between. Here the CDR3 DNA reads TGTGCCACCAGCAGAGGGAGAAATCCCTACAATGAGCAGTTCTTC. Its protein product is CATSRGRNPYNEQFF.

This chain uses TRBV4-1 with TRBJ2-1; no definite D call. The CDR3 is made up of 13 amino acids. V shed 1 base and J shed 9 bases, with 10 bases lying between them. Germline assignment: CDR1 MGHRA and CDR2 YSYEKL. Here the CDR3 DNA reads TGCGCCAGCAGCCAAGGGGCCCCGACTGAGCAGTTCTTC. Its protein is CASSQGAPTEQFF.

This clone was recorded once. V gene TRBV28 combines with J gene TRBJ2-5, with 8 bases lining up with TRBD1. Germline loops: CDR1 MDHEN, CDR2 SYDVKM. The CDR3 sequence is 14 residues long. Germline trimming cut 8 bases from V and 2 bases from J; bases unmatched to any gene: 7. DNA of the CDR3: TGTGCCAGCGGTGGACAGGGCCATCAAGAGACCCAGTACTTC. Translating it yields CASGGQGHQETQYF. The whole variable domain, filled in from reference TRBV28 and TRBJ2-5, reads DVKVTQSSRYLVKRTGEKVFLECVQDMDHENMFWYRQDPGLGLRLIYFSYDVKMKEKGDIPEGYSVSREKKERFSLILESASTNQTSMYLCASGGQGHQETQYFGPGTRLLVL.

The chain couples TRBV6-1 to TRBJ2-7; 7 bases match TRBD2. The CDR3 sequence is 16 residues long. V shed 3 bases, J shed 6 bases, and the junction held 14 bases outside the gene matches. Germline-derived CDR1 and CDR2 are MNHNS and SASEGT. CDR3 region: CASSERPGLTFPEQYF. Here the CDR3 DNA reads TGTGCCAGCAGTGAGAGGCCGGGACTAACTTTTCCCGAGCAGTACTTC.

CDR3 sequence: CASSLRGPKSYEQYF. CDR3 DNA sequence: TGTGCCAGCAGCTTACGAGGGCCAAAGTCCTACGAGCAGTACTTC. The rearrangement uses TRBV13 and TRBJ2-7, with D maybe TRBD2 (5 bases). V dropped 2 bases and J dropped 1 base, with 12 bases sitting between them. Germline values: CDR1 PRHDT, CDR2 FYEKMQ (reference sequence). The CDR3 runs 15 residues.

This chain joins TRBV29-1 and TRBJ1-3, with D uncertain. Germline V CDR1 and CDR2: SQVTM, ANQGSEA. The CDR3 spans 14 residues. Trimming left V 2 bases short and J 4 bases short, with 12 bases between. This chain's CDR3 is CSVEHRAAGNTIYF. In DNA form, the CDR3 reads TGCAGCGTTGAACACCGAGCTGCAGGAAACACCATATATTTT.

V gene TRBV7-2 combines with J gene TRBJ2-7; TRBD1 agrees at 11 bases. Per germline, CDR1 SGHTA and CDR2 FQGNSA. V gave up 1 base and J gave up 5 bases; unmatched junction bases: 4. CDR3 size: 15 residues. This CDR3 reads CASSLGTGGFDEQYF. The CDR3 coding sequence is TGTGCCAGCAGCTTAGGGACAGGGGGCTTCGACGAGCAGTACTTC.

This rearrangement joins TRBV5-4 to TRBJ1-4; D not certain. Germline assignment: CDR1 SGHNT and CDR2 YYREEE (reference sequence). CDR3 size: 13 residues. The ends were cut back, 1 base at V and 5 bases at J, with 6 bases in the middle. DNA for the CDR3: TGTGCCAGCAGCTTGTCCCAGAATGAAAAACTGTTTTTT. Translated: CASSLSQNEKLFF.

The chain combines TRBV5-1 with TRBJ2-7; 8 nucleotides match TRBD2. The length of the CDR3 is 15 residues. V shed 0 bases and J 2 bases; nucleotides not matched to a gene: 4. Germline values: CDR1 SGHRS, CDR2 YFSETQ. The CDR3 protein is CASSLEGGGPYEQYF. The CDR3 DNA is TGCGCCAGCAGCTTGGAAGGCGGGGGGCCCTACGAGCAGTACTTC.

V is TRBV10-2 and J is TRBJ2-7; a weak D match, TRBD1 (6 bases). Germline V CDR1 and CDR2: WSHSY, SAAADI. The V and J ends lost 7 bases and 3 bases respectively, with 19 bases between them. The CDR3 runs 15 residues. CDR3 loop: CASKRTGHHLYEQYF. Written as DNA, the CDR3 is TGCGCCAGCAAAAGAACGGGACACCACCTCTACGAGCAGTACTTC.

The gene calls are TRBV6-1 and TRBJ1-1, with 10 nucleotides matching TRBD1. V trimming: 0 bases; J trimming: 2 bases; junction bases outside the gene matches: 9. The germline gives CDR1 MNHNS, CDR2 SASEGT. The CDR3 consists of 18 residues. The CDR3 DNA sequence: TGTGCCAGCAGTGAAGCGGGGGGAGGGGACAGGGGAAACACTGAAGCTTTCTTT. This encodes CASSEAGGGDRGNTEAFF.

In its sample, this clone was seen once. The chain combines TRBV2 with TRBJ2-7, with 10 nucleotides matching TRBD1. Germline CDR1 is SNHLY and CDR2 is FYNNEI. V was pared by 3 bases and J by 5 bases, with 10 bases of the junction left unmatched. CDR3 length equals 16 residues. CDR3 region: CASSDGPTGGKDEQYF. For the CDR3, the DNA is TGTGCCAGCAGTGACGGCCCGACAGGGGGCAAAGACGAGCAGTACTTC.

The chain recombines TRBV4-1 with TRBJ2-5; 9 nucleotides line up with TRBD2. The CDR3 extends over 18 amino acids. CDR1 is MGHRA and CDR2 is YSYEKL in the germline V gene. The ends lost 3 bases at V and 5 bases at J; junction bases unmatched: 16. DNA for the CDR3: TGCGCCAGCAGCCACCTACCCCCGACTAGCGGCTCCCGGGAGACCCAGTACTTC. Translation: CASSHLPPTSGSRETQYF.

This clone has just a few counts. The chain joins TRBV5-1 to TRBJ2-3; 9 nucleotides align to TRBD2. The CDR3 is 15 residues long. With V trimmed by 1 base and J by 0 bases, 0 bases remained unmatched. The germline gives CDR1 SGHRS, CDR2 YFSETQ. The CDR3 loop is CASSLSGRSTDTQYF. The CDR3 region has the DNA TGCGCCAGCAGCTTGAGCGGGAGGAGCACAGATACGCAGTATTTT.

The gene calls are TRBV19 and TRBJ2-1; D not resolved. V dropped 5 bases and J dropped 9 bases, with 11 bases sitting between them. The CDR3 totals 12 residues. CDR1 and CDR2 (germline): LNHDA, SQIVND (reference sequence). In nucleotides, the CDR3 is TGTGCCAGTAGTGAGGTCCCTAGTGAGCAGTTCTTC. Translation: CASSEVPSEQFF. Filled out from reference TRBV19 and TRBJ2-1, the complete variable domain reads DGGITQSPKYLFRKEGQNVTLSCEQNLNHDAMYWYRQDPGQGLRLIYYSQIVNDFQKGDIAEGYSVSREKKESFPLTVTSAQKNPTAFYLCASSEVPSEQFFGPGTRLTVL.

This chain uses TRBV6-1 with TRBJ1-1; tentatively, D is TRBD1 (6 bases). The length of the CDR3 is 14 residues. The ends were cut back, 2 bases at V and 4 bases at J, with 11 bases in the middle. The germline V gene has CDR1 MNHNS and CDR2 SASEGT. The CDR3 bases are TGTGCCAGCAGTGAAAAGGGGGTGGGCACTGAAGCTTTCTTT. Amino acid sequence: CASSEKGVGTEAFF.

This chain connects TRBV6-1 to TRBJ2-2; 11 positions match TRBD2. The CDR3 spans 16 residues. The germline CDR1 and CDR2 sequences are MNHNS and SASEGT. The J segment lost 7 bases and the V segment lost 0 bases, leaving 4 bases of the junction unmatched. The CDR3 loop reads CASSEARLAGGGELFF. CDR3 in DNA: TGTGCCAGCAGTGAAGCGCGCCTAGCGGGAGGCGGGGAGCTGTTTTTT.

This clone was seen just once. The V gene is TRBV4-1, the J gene TRBJ2-5, with TRBD2 identical over 9 bases. Germline values: CDR1 MGHRA, CDR2 YSYEKL. This CDR3 has 15 residues. J was trimmed by 5 bases and V by 4 bases; bases with no gene match: 8. Written as DNA, the CDR3 is TGCGCCAGCAGCCCCCGACTAGCGGAAGGGGAGACCCAGTACTTC. Protein: CASSPRLAEGETQYF.

The V call is TRBV28, the J call TRBJ1-3, with 8 bases lining up with TRBD1. The V segment lost 5 bases and the J segment 4 bases; nucleotides outside the gene matches: 7. Germline-derived CDR1 and CDR2 are MDHEN and SYDVKM. The CDR3 length is 15 residues. The CDR3 DNA reads TGTGCCAGCAGTCCCCGGACAGGGAGGGGAAACACCATATATTTT. Amino acid sequence: CASSPRTGRGNTIYF.

This chain connects TRBV6-6 to TRBJ2-5; 8 bases agree with TRBD1. The CDR3 extends over 16 amino acids. Trimming at V came to 2 bases and at J to 5 bases, leaving 10 bases not matched to a gene. The germline V gene has CDR1 MNHNY and CDR2 SVGAGI (reference sequence). The CDR3 region has the DNA TGTGCCAGCAGTTACACTTCAGGGGGCTTTTGGGAGACCCAGTACTTC. This gives the protein CASSYTSGGFWETQYF.

This chain joins TRBV10-2 and TRBJ2-7, with 7 bases fitting TRBD2. This CDR3 contains 16 residues. Per germline, CDR1 WSHSY and CDR2 SAAADI. V was clipped by 3 bases and J by 5 bases; unmatched bases: 13. CDR3 coding DNA: TGCGCCAGCAGTGAAGAGCGGGACCCCGGAGAGCACGAGCAGTACTTC. Encoded protein: CASSEERDPGEHEQYF.

The chain recombines TRBV14 with TRBJ2-7, with a possible D match to TRBD2 (7 bases). CDR3 length: 15 amino acids. Trimming removed 4 bases at V and 3 bases at J, with 16 bases between. From germline, CDR1 is SGHDN and CDR2 FVKESK. This chain's CDR3 is CASSPSTGGYYEQYF. The CDR3 DNA sequence: TGTGCCAGCAGCCCTTCGACGGGGGGCTACTACGAGCAGTACTTC. Together with reference TRBV14 and TRBJ2-7, the CDR3 gives the full variable domain: EAGVTQFPSHSVIEKGQTVTLRCDPISGHDNLYWYRRVMGKEIKFLLHFVKESKQDESGMPNNRFLAERTGGTYSTLKVQPAELEDSGVYFCASSPSTGGYYEQYFGPGTRLTVT.

This sequence joins TRBV11-2 and TRBJ2-7; TRBD2 might be the D (6 bases). CDR1 and CDR2 (germline): SGHAT, FQNNGV. The CDR3 has 17 residues. The V end was cut by 3 bases, the J end by 4 bases, with 22 bases between. CDR3 bases: TGTGCCAGCAGCTTTTTGACTAGACGAGGAGGAAGGTACGAGCAGTACTTC. Its protein product is CASSFLTRRGGRYEQYF.